The clone carrying this T cell receptor (beta chain) came up once. The data were produced by immunoSEQ multiplex PCR, yet TCRdb's version contains in-frame clones alone and is incomplete. The table shows around 160,000 clones, with roughly 84% occurring only once. Trimming left V 5 bases short and J 4 bases short, with 17 bases between. In germline, CDR1 is SGHTA, CDR2 FQGNSA. The CDR3 is 15 amino acids. Exposed participants came across a COVID-19 case within 2 weeks before study entry. This entry belongs to a study of blood T cell repertoires in COVID-19. Across the study: Acute and convalescent COVID-19 samples came from the United States, Italy and Spain. T cells, B-cell-depleted T cells, or PBMCs provided the cDNA or gDNA that served as material.

The sequenced sample was PBMCs or T cells enriched from blood (not recorded which). The receptor's source is a woman between 50 and 59 years old who had been exposed to COVID-19. The chain links TRBV7-2 to TRBJ1-2, with a weak D call TRBD1 (5 bases). CDR3 nucleotide sequence: TGTGCCAGCAGCCCGACTGGGGCAGTCGGCTATGGCTACACCTTC. Residues: CASSPTGAVGYGYTF.